The 14 T cell receptor beta chains reported below all come from one sample, sequenced in a study of TIL therapy for anti-PD-1-resistant metastatic lung cancer. The libraries were made with immunoSEQ v3. Libraries were prepared by immunoSEQ multiplex PCR; TCRdb keeps only in-frame clonotypes and omits some of them. This sample has about 44,000 clones; around three quarters occur once, and the top ten carry about 15%. Noted time point: pre-treatment sample, taken before nivolumab and TIL therapy. Specimen: blood, collected at baseline. These receptor sequences come from a man aged 65-85 years with non-small cell lung cancer.

This clone was seen a few times. The J gene is TRBJ1-5, the V gene TRBV29-1; 7 nucleotides agree with TRBD1. This CDR3 region has 13 residues. With 5 bases clipped from V and 6 bases from J, the junction kept 7 bases outside the gene matches. Germline V gene data show CDR1 as SQVTM and CDR2 as ANQGSEA. The CDR3 loop is CSVRGSGGQPQHF. The CDR3 DNA reads as TGCAGCGTTCGAGGATCAGGGGGTCAGCCCCAGCATTTT.

The rearrangement joins TRBV2 to TRBJ1-5; 9 nucleotides align to TRBD1. Trimming cost V 0 bases and J 2 bases; bases outside gene matches: 8. This CDR3 is 18 amino acids long. The germline gives CDR1 SNHLY, CDR2 FYNNEI. CDR3 loop: CASSEALLWTGGNQPQHF. CDR3 sequence (DNA): TGTGCCAGCAGTGAAGCGCTTCTGTGGACAGGGGGCAATCAGCCCCAGCATTTT.

The chain is built from TRBV7-3 and TRBJ2-1; D is ambiguous. Germline V CDR1 and CDR2: SGHTA, FQGTGA. The CDR3 runs 15 residues. V lost 1 base and J lost 0, with 7 bases in between. DNA of the CDR3: TGTGCCAGCAGCTTAAGGGCCTCCTCCTACAATGAGCAGTTCTTC. It yields the protein CASSLRASSYNEQFF.

The chain couples TRBV5-4 to TRBJ2-1; 9 bases agree with TRBD2. Trimming took 5 bases from V and 8 from J; bases not matched to a gene: 5. The CDR3 is 13 residues long. Germline assignment: CDR1 SGHNT and CDR2 YYREEE (reference sequence). CDR3 sequence (DNA): TGTGCCAGCAGTCATAGCGGGAGAGATGAGCAGTTCTTC. As protein: CASSHSGRDEQFF.

This clone was observed a few times. The chain is built from TRBV5-1 and TRBJ1-2; a weak D match, TRBD1 (5 bases). The germline CDR1 and CDR2 sequences are SGHRS and YFSETQ. This CDR3 is 13 amino acids long. Trimming stripped 6 bases from V and 8 bases from J, with 17 bases between. The CDR3 protein is CASKIGQGDGYTF. The CDR3 nucleotides read TGCGCCAGCAAAATTGGTCAGGGAGACGGCTACACCTTC.

The CDR3 nucleotides are TGTGCCTGGAGTGTTCCCGGGACCCAAGAGACCCAGTACTTC. Encoded protein: CAWSVPGTQETQYF. The chain joins TRBV30 to TRBJ2-5, with D perhaps being TRBD1 or TRBD2 (5 bases each). The CDR3 sequence is 14 residues long. CDR1 and CDR2 from the germline V gene are GTSNPN and SVGIG (reference sequence). V was shortened by 0 bases and J by 1 base, with 9 bases between the two germline ends.

The chain joins TRBV10-3 to TRBJ2-7, with a tentative D call TRBD2 (6 bases). The V gene's germline CDR1 is ENHRY and CDR2 SYGVKD. V shed 1 base and J shed 5 bases, with 15 bases lying between them. The CDR3 spans 15 residues. The CDR3 protein is CAISELASADHEQYF. The CDR3 DNA reads TGTGCCATCAGTGAGTTGGCTAGCGCCGACCACGAGCAGTACTTC.

This clone is a singleton in its sample. This chain links TRBV28 with TRBJ2-7; 8 nucleotides line up with TRBD1. Germline-derived CDR1 and CDR2 are MDHEN and SYDVKM. V shed 5 bases, J shed 11 bases, and the junction held 14 bases outside the gene matches. CDR3 length: 14 residues. The CDR3 loop reads CASSLGGQGKEKYF. CDR3 nucleotides: TGTGCCAGCAGTCTCGGAGGACAGGGAAAGGAGAAGTACTTC.

The V gene is TRBV9, the J gene TRBJ2-1; TRBD1 matches at 7 bases. Germline V gene sequence: CDR1 SGDLS, CDR2 YYNGEE. CDR3 size: 16 residues. Germline trimming cut 4 bases from V and 6 bases from J; bases unmatched to any gene: 13. The CDR3 region has the DNA TGTGCCAGCAGCAAAGGATTCGGGGACAGCGGCAATGAGCAGTTCTTC. Translating gives CASSKGFGDSGNEQFF.

The chain uses TRBV6-1 and TRBJ2-1; TRBD2 might be the D (5 bases). The V end was cut by 1 base, the J end by 2 bases, with 12 bases between. CDR1 and CDR2 from the germline V gene are MNHNS and SASEGT. The CDR3 runs to 16 residues. This CDR3 is CASSEVDSRAYNEQFF. The DNA of the CDR3 is TGTGCCAGCAGTGAAGTTGACTCGAGGGCCTACAATGAGCAGTTCTTC.

This chain links TRBV29-1 with TRBJ2-2, with 11 bases matching TRBD1. This CDR3 comprises 14 residues. Germline V gene lookup returns CDR1 SQVTM and CDR2 ANQGSEA. The V segment lost 7 bases and the J segment 5 bases; nucleotides outside the gene matches: 6. As DNA, the CDR3 is TGCAGCGGGACAGGGGGCCTAATGACCGGGGAGCTGTTTTTT. As protein: CSGTGGLMTGELFF.

The rearrangement links TRBV5-6 to TRBJ1-3, with D maybe TRBD1 (6 bases). The CDR3 is made up of 16 amino acids. Between the trimmed V and J ends, which lost 4 bases and 0 bases, there was a span of 14 bases. The germline CDR1 and CDR2 sequences are SGHDT and YYEEEE. The CDR3: CASSTPTGLSGNTIYF. CDR3 sequence (DNA): TGTGCCAGCAGCACCCCGACAGGTCTCTCTGGAAACACCATATATTTT.

This rearrangement joins TRBV18 to TRBJ2-2, with 9 nucleotides matching TRBD2. From germline, CDR1 is KGHSH and CDR2 LQKENI. The V and J ends lost 1 base and 8 bases, in that order; junction bases with no gene match: 2. CDR3 length: 14 amino acids. CDR3 nucleotides: TGTGCCAGCTCACCACTAGCGGGAGAAGGGGAGCTGTTTTTT. Protein product: CASSPLAGEGELFF. The complete variable domain, with remaining parts taken from reference TRBV18 and TRBJ2-2, reads NAGVMQNPRHLVRRRGQEARLRCSPMKGHSHVYWYRQLPEEGLKFMVYLQKENIIDESGMPKERFSAEFPKEGPSILRIQQVVRGDSAAYFCASSPLAGEGELFFGEGSRLTVL.

This chain uses TRBV7-9 with TRBJ1-3; D possibly corresponds to TRBD1 (6 bases). The germline CDR1 and CDR2 sequences are SEHNR and FQNEAQ (reference sequence). Trimming pared 5 bases from V and 4 bases from J, leaving 15 bases between. This CDR3 comprises 15 residues. The CDR3 spells CASSMTTGIGNTIYF. CDR3 sequence (DNA): TGTGCCAGCAGCATGACAACAGGGATCGGAAACACCATATATTTT. Supplemented by reference TRBV7-9 and TRBJ1-3, the full variable domain reads DTGVSQNPRHKITKRGQNVTFRCDPISEHNRLYWYRQTLGQGPEFLTYFQNEAQLEKSRLLSDRFSAERPKGSFSTLEIQRTEQGDSAMYLCASSMTTGIGNTIYFGEGSWLTVV.